This is a list of T cell receptor beta chains from one sample in a study of T cells in Graves' hyperthyroidism and ophthalmopathy. A single record per CDR3 protein comes from TCRdb applying MiXCR to the multiplex PCR reads. The sample has over 350,000 distinct CDR3 sequences, about 14% seen once; the top ten hold over 25%. The specimen was blood. The receptors derive from a man in his fifties or sixties with Graves' ophthalmopathy. CDR3s leave out the opening cysteine and the closing phenylalanine or tryptophan. A D gene is named only where the DNA matches it firmly.

CDR3: ASSLGTTNEQF; V: TRBV7-8; D: .; J: TRBJ2-1
CDR3: ASSPRGGYQPQH; V: TRBV28; D: .; J: TRBJ1-5
CDR3: ASSYDRGGTDTQY; V: TRBV11-2; D: TRBD1; J: TRBJ2-3
CDR3: ASSPRTNTEAF; V: TRBV18; D: .; J: TRBJ1-1
CDR3: ATSGGLTYEQY; V: TRBV15; D: .; J: TRBJ2-7
CDR3: SVDKGGQGTNYGYT; V: TRBV29-1; D: TRBD1; J: TRBJ1-2
CDR3: ATSRERGWSYEQY; V: TRBV15; D: TRBD2; J: TRBJ2-7
CDR3: ATSGAAGYEQY; V: TRBV24-1; D: .; J: TRBJ2-7
CDR3: ASSLATSVNGQETQY; V: TRBV12-3/TRBV12-4; D: TRBD2; J: TRBJ2-5
CDR3: ASRGTGGTYSEQF; V: TRBV2; D: TRBD1; J: TRBJ2-1
CDR3: ASSKEETQY; V: TRBV7-9; D: .; J: TRBJ2-5
CDR3: ASSLDLAGRAEQY; V: TRBV5-4; D: TRBD2; J: TRBJ2-7
CDR3: ATSDGQRDQPQH; V: TRBV24-1; D: .; J: TRBJ1-5
CDR3: AAGLAGAGELF; V: TRBV7-9; D: TRBD2; J: TRBJ2-2
CDR3: ASSAIDYAEQY; V: TRBV3-1; D: .; J: TRBJ2-7
CDR3: SVIANYGYT; V: TRBV29-1; D: .; J: TRBJ1-2
CDR3: ASSLMDSYEQY; V: TRBV7-8; D: .; J: TRBJ2-7
CDR3: SAGLNSYEQY; V: TRBV20-1; D: .; J: TRBJ2-7
CDR3: SVEARICGYT; V: TRBV29-1; D: .; J: TRBJ1-2
CDR3: ASSQASRGRHYGYT; V: TRBV3-1; D: .; J: TRBJ1-2
CDR3: SARGQGFQPQH; V: TRBV20-1; D: TRBD1; J: TRBJ1-5
CDR3: AWSVGDSGNQPQH; V: TRBV30; D: .; J: TRBJ1-5
CDR3: ASTEVAGGNYEQY; V: TRBV19; D: TRBD2; J: TRBJ2-7
CDR3: ATSDATGRAGELF; V: TRBV24-1; D: .; J: TRBJ2-2